This T cell receptor beta chain was recovered during a study of OX40 agonist ivuxolimab in advanced cancers. The wider study: Those treated in dose escalation had hepatocellular carcinoma, melanoma, renal cell cancer or head and neck cancer.

Regarding this clone: Its antigen is currently unknown.

The data were produced by immunoSEQ multiplex PCR, yet TCRdb's version contains in-frame clones alone and is incomplete. The sample includes about 73,000 clones, approximately 90% seen only once; the top ten take about 10%. This CDR3 spans 14 amino acids. V was cut by 1 base and J by 3 bases, with 10 bases left in between. Germline CDR1 and CDR2: SGHDN and FVKESK. General study points: There were also nonresponders showing low normalized T-cell clonal expansion. Average numbers of expanded clones were greater in CD8+ T cells than in CD4+.

This sequence joins TRBV14 and TRBJ2-7, with D perhaps TRBD1 (5 bases). The sequence was obtained from an adult with an advanced solid tumor such as melanoma, head and neck, liver or kidney cancer. The specimen comprised CD4+ or CD8+ T cells sorted from blood, sampled in a trial of the OX40 agonist ivuxolimab. CDR3 amino acids: CASSQGEQGYEQYF. CDR3 sequence (DNA): TGTGCCAGCAGCCAAGGAGAGCAGGGCTACGAGCAGTACTTC.